The 3 T cell receptor beta chains reported below all come from one sample, sequenced in a study of human T cells and chemical hapten exposure. Using its own MiXCR run on the RACE reads, TCRdb lists one record per CDR3 protein. This sample has 85,000 to 100,000 distinct CDR3 sequences, with about a tenth found just once. Time point of the sample: pre-sensitization, week 0. Indicated treatment: therapeutic diphenylcyclopropenone sensitization with weekly scalp DPC. Sample: whole blood, taken in connection with sensitization to the hapten diphenylcyclopropenone (DPC). The receptors come from a woman aged 60 to 75 with alopecia areata. Some clones in this sample may be carry-over from other donors' samples.

This clonotype was found a few times. The gene calls are TRBV12-3 or TRBV12-4 and TRBJ1-5; D is unresolved. The CDR3 contains 13 residues. The V end was cut by 0 bases, the J end by 5 bases, with 5 bases between. The CDR3 DNA reads as TGTGCCAGCAGTTTAGCCCGTGATCAGCCCCAGCATTTT. It is translated as CASSLARDQPQHF.

This clonotype has only a few counts. A junction boundary mismatches the germline segment, possibly from a read error. V gene TRBV7-7 combines with J gene TRBJ2-2; D gene uncertain. Germline values: CDR1 SSHAT, CDR2 FNYEAQ (reference sequence). The CDR3 is 12 amino acids. The CDR3 DNA follows: TGTGCTAGCAGCTTAGACCACGGGGAGCTGTTTTTT. It encodes CASSLDHGELFF. Using reference TRBV7-7 and TRBJ2-2 for the parts outside the CDR3, the full variable domain is GAGVSQSPRYKVTKRGQDVTLRCDPISSHATLYWYQQALGQGPEFLTYFNYEAQPDKSGLPSDRFSAERPEGSISTLTIQRTEQRDSAMYRCASSLDHGELFFGEGSRLTVL.

The chain employs TRBV6-2 or TRBV6-3 and TRBJ2-1; 10 bases agree with TRBD2. The CDR3 runs 16 residues. Trimming took 2 bases from V and 10 from J; bases not matched to a gene: 11. Looked up from germline, CDR1 is MNHEY and CDR2 is SVGEGT. The CDR3 DNA follows: TGTGCCAGCAGTTACCTCCTAGCGGGGGCGCCCCGGGAGCAGTTCTTC. Its protein product is CASSYLLAGAPREQFF.